This T cell receptor beta chain was documented in a study of shared clonotypes between healthy human individuals. The naive CD8 population came from CD45RO-negative cells selected for CCR7, without terminally differentiated effector memory CD45RA+ cells. The CDR3 runs to 16 residues. Germline assignment: CDR1 SEHNR and CDR2 FQNEAQ (reference sequence). V lost 4 bases and J 5 bases, leaving 20 bases between the germline ends. In its sample, this clone was seen once. Measured with immunoSEQ multiplex PCR; TCRdb has only the in-frame clones, and not every one. The repertoire holds about 2 million clones, with roughly 94% as singletons.

This sequence was found in a man aged 18 to 29 in good health. The V gene is TRBV7-9, the J gene TRBJ2-5; D possibly uses TRBD1 or TRBD2 (5 bases each). The specimen was naive CD8+ T cells sorted from blood. CDR3: CASSWSGGEVWETQYF. The CDR3 DNA reads TGTGCCAGCAGCTGGAGTGGGGGTGAGGTGTGGGAGACCCAGTACTTC.